Listed below are T cell receptor beta chains from one sample, sequenced in a study of T cells after yellow fever vaccination. A single record per CDR3 protein comes from TCRdb applying MiXCR to the 5' RACE reads. In the table there are 250,000 to 400,000 distinct CDR3 sequences, roughly 4.3% of which are singletons. This material consisted of PBMCs, taken 5 days after the yellow fever booster vaccination. These receptors were collected from a man between 18 and 29 years old who received the YFV17D yellow fever vaccine. Each CDR3 is given with its conserved first and last residue. D genes are given only for firm matches. Part of the rows lack a size; the others show once, few, many or a class for expanded clones.

d_gene,abundance,v_gene,j_gene,CDR3aa,CDR3nt
.,few,TRBV7-2,TRBJ1-1,CASSPTDRPEAFF,TGTGCCAGCAGCCCCACAGACCGGCCTGAAGCTTTCTTT
.,few,TRBV28,TRBJ2-1,CASSLLGTDGLYNEQFF,TGTGCCAGCAGTTTACTCGGGACCGATGGGCTTTACAATGAGCAGTTCTTC
.,few,TRBV12-3/TRBV12-4,TRBJ2-1,CASSLGRGPYNLNNEQFF,TGTGCCAGCAGTTTGGGGCGGGGGCCGTACAATCTGAACAATGAGCAGTTCTTC
TRBD2,many,TRBV7-2,TRBJ2-5,CASSPSGSQETQYF,TGTGCCAGCAGCCCTAGCGGATCCCAAGAGACCCAGTACTTC
TRBD2,.,TRBV10-3,TRBJ2-1,CAISGTSGGNEQFF,TGTGCCATCAGTGGGACTAGCGGGGGTAATGAGCAGTTCTTC
.,.,TRBV20-1,TRBJ2-3,CSARGTGTDTQYF,TGCAGTGCTAGGGGGACGGGCACAGATACGCAGTATTTT
.,few,TRBV6-5,TRBJ1-5,CASSYSGGLGNQPQHF,TGTGCCAGCAGTTACTCTGGGGGGTTGGGCAATCAGCCCCAGCATTTT
TRBD1,few,TRBV5-1,TRBJ1-1,CASSWGDRQNTEAFF,TGCGCCAGCAGCTGGGGGGACAGACAGAACACTGAAGCTTTCTTT
TRBD1,few,TRBV5-1,TRBJ1-6,CASSLAPATGGNSPLHF,TGCGCCAGCAGCTTGGCACCCGCGACAGGGGGAAATTCACCCCTCCACTTT
.,many,TRBV4-2,TRBJ1-5,CASSPSQGEYSNQPQHF,TGTGCCAGCAGCCCGAGTCAAGGAGAATATAGCAATCAGCCCCAGCATTTT
TRBD1,few,TRBV7-3,TRBJ2-2,CASSRTGEETGELFF,TGTGCCAGCAGCCGGACAGGGGAAGAAACCGGGGAGCTGTTTTTT
.,few,TRBV7-2,TRBJ2-2,CASSPDPSAGELFF,TGTGCCAGCAGCCCGGACCCTAGCGCCGGGGAGCTGTTTTTT
.,many,TRBV10-3,TRBJ2-7,CAISEGGSYEQYF,TGTGCCATCAGTGAAGGGGGATCCTACGAGCAGTACTTC
.,few,TRBV7-3,TRBJ1-6,CASSFSGDSPLHF,TGTGCCAGCAGCTTCTCCGGTGATTCACCCCTCCACTTT
TRBD2,.,TRBV6-2/TRBV6-3,TRBJ2-2,CASTRRTSGGTSNTGELFF,TGTGCCAGCACCCGACGAACTAGCGGGGGGACCTCGAACACCGGGGAGCTGTTTTTT
TRBD1,.,TRBV6-1,TRBJ2-2,CASSGRTGAYTGELFF,TGTGCCAGCAGTGGCCGGACAGGGGCTTACACCGGGGAGCTGTTTTTT
TRBD1,.,TRBV18,TRBJ2-6,CASSVRTGGSGANVLTF,TGTGCCAGCTCAGTCCGGACAGGGGGCTCTGGGGCCAACGTCCTGACTTTC
.,.,TRBV24-1,TRBJ2-2,CATSDDTGELFF,TGTGCCACCAGTGATGACACCGGGGAGCTGTTTTTT
.,few,TRBV11-1,TRBJ2-3,CASSLGLQADTQYF,TGTGCCAGCAGCTTAGGACTTCAAGCAGATACGCAGTATTTT
TRBD2,.,TRBV3-1,TRBJ2-1,CASSLAGTSLKSSYNEQFF,TGTGCCAGCAGCCTTGCCGGGACTAGCCTAAAGAGCTCCTACAATGAGCAGTTCTTC
TRBD1,.,TRBV7-9,TRBJ1-3,CASSGLTGISSGNTIYF,TGTGCCAGCAGCGGGTTGACAGGGATAAGCTCTGGAAACACCATATATTTT
TRBD2,few,TRBV11-2,TRBJ2-1,CASSPTGGPSYNEQFF,TGTGCCAGCAGCCCGACGGGGGGGCCGTCCTACAATGAGCAGTTCTTC
.,few,TRBV12-3/TRBV12-4,TRBJ1-2,CASSFWAAGLYGYTF,TGTGCCAGCAGTTTCTGGGCAGCTGGTCTTTATGGCTACACCTTC
TRBD1,few,TRBV7-9,TRBJ2-7,CASSLSPGQFLVYF,TGTGCCAGCAGCTTAAGCCCGGGACAGTTTCTTGTGTACTTC
.,many,TRBV6-5,TRBJ2-3,CASSYSFSAAEPYTQYF,TGTGCCAGCAGTTACTCTTTTTCGGCGGCTGAGCCGTATACGCAGTATTTT
TRBD1,.,TRBV19,TRBJ2-1,CASSPGQRVDNGQFF,TGTGCCAGTAGTCCGGGACAGAGAGTGGATAACGGGCAGTTCTTC
.,few,TRBV4-3,TRBJ2-3,CASSRIGGDTDTQYF,TGCGCCAGCAGCCGGATCGGGGGTGACACAGATACGCAGTATTTT
TRBD1,few,TRBV18,TRBJ2-1,CASSPTGLEQFF,TGTGCCAGCTCACCGACAGGGTTAGAGCAGTTCTTC
.,few,TRBV7-2,TRBJ1-1,CASSLAWSVTEAFF,TGTGCCAGCAGCTTAGCGTGGTCAGTAACTGAAGCTTTCTTT
.,.,TRBV18,TRBJ1-6,CASSPMVTDGSPLHF,TGTGCCAGCTCACCAATGGTGACAGATGGTTCACCCCTCCACTTT
.,few,TRBV4-2,TRBJ2-3,CASSQILGREDLVGAISDTQYF,TGTGCCAGCAGCCAAATACTTGGTAGGGAGGATCTCGTGGGGGCGATATCAGATACGCAGTATTTT
TRBD2,few,TRBV7-9,TRBJ2-5,CASSLGSGAQETQYF,TGTGCCAGCAGCTTAGGCAGCGGGGCCCAAGAGACCCAGTACTTC
.,many,TRBV4-2,TRBJ2-3,CASSQDFLAETTDTQYF,TGTGCCAGCAGCCAAGACTTCCTAGCCGAAACCACAGATACGCAGTATTTT
TRBD1,.,TRBV4-3,TRBJ2-7,CASSQDRLGQRQYF,TGCGCCAGCAGCCAAGATCGACTGGGACAGAGGCAGTACTTC
TRBD2,many,TRBV14,TRBJ2-1,CASSSPGISGVNEQFF,TGTGCCAGCAGCTCCCCCGGAATTAGCGGGGTAAATGAGCAGTTCTTC
.,many,TRBV7-2,TRBJ2-7,CASSLDPLRVQYF,TGTGCCAGCAGCTTAGACCCTCTACGAGTGCAGTACTTC
.,.,TRBV29-1,TRBJ2-1,CSGGSLTRGFRDEQFF,TGCAGCGGGGGGTCCCTTACTAGAGGTTTTAGGGATGAGCAGTTCTTC
TRBD1,many,TRBV4-1,TRBJ1-1,CASSHSGLGWRNDRGRTEAFF,TGCGCCAGCAGCCATTCGGGGCTAGGGTGGCGAAACGACAGGGGGCGCACTGAAGCTTTCTTT
.,few,TRBV18,TRBJ2-3,CASSLRSASTDTQYF,TGTGCCAGCTCACTTCGGTCAGCGAGCACAGATACGCAGTATTTT
.,few,TRBV13,TRBJ2-5,CASSLGLSQETQYF,TGTGCCAGCAGCTTAGGGCTATCCCAAGAGACCCAGTACTTC
TRBD1,many,TRBV6-6,TRBJ1-5,CASRTRRGQVGVRDQPQHF,TGTGCCAGCAGGACCCGGAGGGGACAGGTCGGTGTGAGGGATCAGCCCCAGCATTTT
.,many,TRBV29-1,TRBJ1-1,CSVGGLVTEAFF,TGCAGCGTTGGGGGGCTGGTCACTGAAGCTTTCTTT